Shown below are 19 T cell receptor beta chains from a single sample sequenced in a study of OX40 agonist ivuxolimab in advanced cancers. The repertoire was sequenced with immunoSEQ multiplex PCR; TCRdb's copy has only in-frame clones and lacks some. The repertoire has 65,000 to 80,000 clones, around 90% of them found once; the top ten carry over 10%. The material was CD4+ or CD8+ T cells sorted from blood, obtained in a trial of the OX40 agonist ivuxolimab. The receptors here all came from an adult with an advanced solid tumor such as melanoma, head and neck, liver or kidney cancer.

The chain joins TRBV5-5 to TRBJ2-1; the match to TRBD1 covers 7 bases. Germline CDR1 and CDR2: SGHKS and YYEKEE (reference sequence). The CDR3 extends over 14 amino acids. J lost 5 bases, V lost 5 bases, and 7 bases had no gene match. CDR3 amino acids: CASSYGTVNNEQFF. CDR3 DNA sequence: TGTGCCAGCAGTTACGGGACAGTGAACAATGAGCAGTTCTTC.

The V call is TRBV28, the J call TRBJ2-1; maybe TRBD1 (5 bases). This CDR3 comprises 17 residues. Looked up from germline, CDR1 is MDHEN and CDR2 is SYDVKM. V shed 4 bases and J shed 0 bases, with 16 bases lying between them. CDR3 DNA: TGTGCCAGCAGTTCCGCCTCAGACAGCCGCTCCTACAATGAGCAGTTCTTC. Encoded protein: CASSSASDSRSYNEQFF.

The chain joins TRBV2 to TRBJ2-7, with TRBD1 as a possible D gene (5 bases). CDR1 is SNHLY and CDR2 is FYNNEI in the germline V gene. V was trimmed by 3 bases and J by 4 bases, leaving 13 bases between them. There are 14 residues in the CDR3. As DNA, the CDR3 is TGTGCCAGCAGTGACTTGACAGAGGTTTACGAGCAGTACTTC. Translated, it gives CASSDLTEVYEQYF.

The chain uses TRBV1 and TRBJ2-6; the table's D gene call, TRBD1, was not cross checked with the DNA. TRBV1 constitutes a pseudogene. The CDR3 sequence is 19 residues long. The CDR3 reads CTSSPRQGDPLSGANVLTF. DNA for the CDR3: TGCACCAGCAGCCCCCGACAGGGGGACCCCCTCTCTGGGGCCAACGTCCTGACTTTC.

V usage is TRBV6-5 and J usage is TRBJ1-2, with TRBD1 matching over 7 bases. V lost 0 bases, J lost 2 bases, and 0 bases stayed unmatched. Germline V gene data show CDR1 as MNHEY and CDR2 as SVGAGI. The CDR3 length is 14 residues. CDR3 sequence reads: CASSYSTGNYGYTF. CDR3 in DNA: TGTGCCAGCAGTTACTCGACAGGGAACTATGGCTACACCTTC.

The chain uses TRBV19 and TRBJ2-7; TRBD1 agrees at 9 bases. The CDR3 extends over 17 amino acids. V was pared by 0 bases and J by 4 bases, with 10 bases of the junction left unmatched. The germline V gene encodes CDR1 LNHDA and CDR2 SQIVND (reference sequence). CDR3 in DNA: TGTGCCAGTAGTATAGAGGGTGGACAGGGGATCCGGTACGAGCAGTACTTC. Residues: CASSIEGGQGIRYEQYF. Filled out from reference TRBV19 and TRBJ2-7, the complete variable domain reads DGGITQSPKYLFRKEGQNVTLSCEQNLNHDAMYWYRQDPGQGLRLIYYSQIVNDFQKGDIAEGYSVSREKKESFPLTVTSAQKNPTAFYLCASSIEGGQGIRYEQYFGPGTRLTVT.

The rearrangement links TRBV6-5 to TRBJ1-2; the D gene is possibly TRBD1 (5 bases). The V end was cut by 4 bases, the J end by 2 bases, with 14 bases between. Germline CDR1 MNHEY, CDR2 SVGAGI. The CDR3 is made up of 15 amino acids. The CDR3: CASSSYLGRNYGYTF. The CDR3 nucleotides are TGTGCCAGCAGTTCTTATTTGGGACGGAACTATGGCTACACCTTC.

This clone appeared once. This chain links TRBV7-8 with TRBJ2-7, with TRBD2 matching 12 bases. Per the germline V gene, CDR1 is SGHVS and CDR2 is FQNEAQ. J lost 0 bases, V lost 0 bases, and 6 bases had no gene match. The CDR3 sequence is 18 residues long. CDR3 nucleotides: TGTGCCAGCAGCTTAGCCACTGGACTAGCGGGGTACTCCTACGAGCAGTACTTC. Translating it yields CASSLATGLAGYSYEQYF.

This chain uses TRBV6-5 with TRBJ2-7; 7 bases fit TRBD1. The CDR3 extends over 15 amino acids. The germline CDR1 and CDR2 sequences are MNHEY and SVGAGI. J was trimmed by 2 bases and V by 2 bases; bases with no gene match: 6. The CDR3 DNA follows: TGTGCCAGCAGTTACAACAGGGGTCGACCCTACGAGCAGTACTTC. This codes for CASSYNRGRPYEQYF.

The chain is built from TRBV19 and TRBJ1-3; D gene uncertain. The V gene's germline CDR1 is LNHDA and CDR2 SQIVND (reference sequence). The CDR3 has 12 residues. V was trimmed by 7 bases and J by 1 base, leaving 5 bases between them. CDR3 coding DNA: TGTGCCAGTACGGGGTCTGGAAACACCATATATTTT. It codes for CASTGSGNTIYF. Based on the CDR3 plus reference TRBV19 and TRBJ1-3, the full variable domain is DGGITQSPKYLFRKEGQNVTLSCEQNLNHDAMYWYRQDPGQGLRLIYYSQIVNDFQKGDIAEGYSVSREKKESFPLTVTSAQKNPTAFYLCASTGSGNTIYFGEGSWLTVV.

The chain is built from TRBV18 and TRBJ2-5; a possible D gene is TRBD1 (6 bases). Trimming stripped 4 bases from V and 4 bases from J, with 16 bases between. The CDR3 covers 15 residues. Germline V CDR1 and CDR2: KGHSH, LQKENI. In nucleotides, the CDR3 is TGTGCCAGCTCACTAGTACAGGGTTTCGGAGAGACCCAGTACTTC. Amino acid sequence: CASSLVQGFGETQYF.

The chain links TRBV4-1 to TRBJ2-7; 7 bases agree with TRBD1. V was pared by 5 bases and J by 4 bases, with 17 bases of the junction left unmatched. CDR1 and CDR2 from the germline V gene are MGHRA and YSYEKL. The CDR3 runs 17 residues. CDR3 nucleotides: TGCGCCAGCAGCTTACACCCGGGACAGAGTTTGCCGTACGAGCAGTACTTC. Translated, it gives CASSLHPGQSLPYEQYF.

For the CDR3, the DNA is TGCGCCAGTCATGGGGATTCCTACGAGCAGTACTTC. This codes for CASHGDSYEQYF. The gene calls are TRBV10-2 and TRBJ2-7; D is unclear. Germline lookup yields CDR1 WSHSY and CDR2 SAAADI. Between the trimmed V and J ends, which lost 9 bases and 1 base, there was a span of 10 bases. The CDR3 length is 12 residues.

The rearrangement uses TRBV5-4 and TRBJ2-3; 12 bases are shared with TRBD2. V lost 4 bases, J lost 4 bases, and 7 bases stayed unmatched. The CDR3 sequence is 16 residues long. Germline assignment: CDR1 SGHNT and CDR2 YYREEE (reference sequence). The CDR3 DNA follows: TGTGCCAGCAGCCCCCGACTAGCGGGAGAATCAGATACGCAGTATTTT. It is translated as CASSPRLAGESDTQYF. Together with reference TRBV5-4 and TRBJ2-3, the CDR3 gives the full variable domain: ETGVTQSPTHLIKTRGQQVTLRCSSQSGHNTVSWYQQALGQGPQFIFQYYREEENGRGNFPPRFSGLQFPNYSSELNVNALELDDSALYLCASSPRLAGESDTQYFGPGTRLTVL.

The gene calls are TRBV19 and TRBJ1-5; 7 bases fit TRBD1. Trimming at V came to 3 bases and at J to 4 bases, leaving 6 bases not matched to a gene. The CDR3 runs 15 residues. The germline V gene encodes CDR1 LNHDA and CDR2 SQIVND (reference sequence). CDR3 coding DNA: TGTGCCAGTAGTATCGGAGGGGGCACAAATCAGCCCCAGCATTTT. It encodes CASSIGGGTNQPQHF.

This chain connects TRBV7-9 to TRBJ1-1; maybe TRBD1 (5 bases). Per the germline V gene, CDR1 is SEHNR and CDR2 is FQNEAQ (reference sequence). Trimming pared 1 base from V and 3 bases from J, leaving 9 bases between. This CDR3 is 14 amino acids long. CDR3 DNA sequence: TGTGCCAGCAGCTTAGTGCAGGGAGACACTGAAGCTTTCTTT. This encodes CASSLVQGDTEAFF.

Regarding this clone: The junction shows a germline mismatch at one end, possibly a read error. The rearrangement links TRBV7-7 to TRBJ2-5; D uncertain. The CDR3 consists of 15 residues. The germline V gene has CDR1 SSHAT and CDR2 FNYEAQ (reference sequence). The CDR3 DNA follows: TGTGCTAGCAGCTTAAATTTTCAGACTCAAGAGACCCAGTACTTC. This codes for CASSLNFQTQETQYF.

The chain couples TRBV27 to TRBJ2-2, with D perhaps matching TRBD2 (6 bases). CDR1 is MNHEY and CDR2 is SMNVEV in the germline V gene (reference sequence). This CDR3 spans 14 amino acids. Trimming took off 6 bases at V and 8 bases at J, with 16 bases between the two ends. DNA for the CDR3: TGTGCCAGCAGCCCAGCGGGCCTAGGGGGGGAGCTGTTTTTT. Residues: CASSPAGLGGELFF.

The J gene is TRBJ2-2, the V gene TRBV2; 7 bases are shared with TRBD2. CDR1 and CDR2 from the germline V gene are SNHLY and FYNNEI. Unmatched junction bases numbered 11, after V lost 4 bases and J lost 3 bases. CDR3 size: 17 residues. CDR3: CASSAPDLGGDTGELFF. The CDR3, as DNA: TGTGCCAGCAGTGCCCCGGACCTTGGGGGGGACACCGGGGAGCTGTTTTTT.